These 2 T cell receptor beta chains came from one sample sequenced in a study of blood T cell repertoires in COVID-19. TCRdb keeps only in-frame clones here, not all; method: immunoSEQ multiplex PCR. Seen here are 330,000 or so clones, roughly 89% observed once, and the top ten hold around 8.9%. Sequencing input: peripheral blood. These receptors were collected from a man aged 25-45 years with COVID-19, enrolled during active disease.

This chain links TRBV5-1 with TRBJ1-4; 9 bases match TRBD1. Unmatched junction bases numbered 5, after V lost 0 bases and J lost 5 bases. The germline CDR1 and CDR2 sequences are SGHRS and YFSETQ. The length of the CDR3 is 16 residues. CDR3 loop: CASSLAFDRGNEKLFF. CDR3 DNA: TGCGCCAGCAGCTTGGCCTTTGACAGGGGGAATGAAAAACTGTTTTTT.

V and J are TRBV20-1 and TRBJ2-5, with 12 bases identical to TRBD2. The CDR3 runs 15 residues. J gave up 2 bases and V 3 bases, and 4 bases lay outside the gene matches. The germline V gene encodes CDR1 DFQATT and CDR2 SNEGSKA (reference sequence). CDR3 protein: CSASSLAGGQETQYF. The CDR3 nucleotides read TGCAGTGCTAGTTCTCTAGCGGGAGGGCAAGAGACCCAGTACTTC.